This entry features one T cell receptor beta chain sequence. The data are from a study of shared clonotypes between healthy human individuals. Overall study: Each donor had three CD4 naive, three CD4 memory, two CD8 naive and one CD8 memory plate.

Clones were read by immunoSEQ multiplex PCR, and TCRdb kept only the in-frame ones, dropping some. The repertoire has a few million clones, about nine tenths of them found once; the top ten carry 0.37%. Per the germline V gene, CDR1 is SGHRS and CDR2 is YFSETQ. The CDR3 has 14 amino acids. Trimming shortened V by 7 bases and J by 2 bases, and 16 bases separated the two germline ends. Sequenced sample: naive CD4+ T cells from PBMCs. As to subset: CD45RA+ positively selected. This receptor was taken from a man younger than 35 in good health. Some clones in this sample may be carry-over from other donors' samples. V gene TRBV5-1 combines with J gene TRBJ2-7; D possibly matches TRBD1 or TRBD2 (5 bases each). CDR3 in DNA: TGCGCCAGCGGTCCCAGAGGGGATACCTACGAGCAGTACTTC. Its translation: CASGPRGDTYEQYF.